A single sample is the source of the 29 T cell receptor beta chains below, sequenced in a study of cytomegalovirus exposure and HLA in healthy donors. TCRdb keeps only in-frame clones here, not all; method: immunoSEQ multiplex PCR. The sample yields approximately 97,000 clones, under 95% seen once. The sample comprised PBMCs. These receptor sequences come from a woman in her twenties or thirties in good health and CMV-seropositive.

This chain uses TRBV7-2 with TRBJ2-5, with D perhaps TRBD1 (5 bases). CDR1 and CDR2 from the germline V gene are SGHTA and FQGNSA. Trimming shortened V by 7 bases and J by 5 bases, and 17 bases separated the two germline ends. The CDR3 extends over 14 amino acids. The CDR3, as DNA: TGTGCCAGCAACGAGAGGAGTGGGGCGGAGACCCAGTACTTC. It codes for CASNERSGAETQYF.

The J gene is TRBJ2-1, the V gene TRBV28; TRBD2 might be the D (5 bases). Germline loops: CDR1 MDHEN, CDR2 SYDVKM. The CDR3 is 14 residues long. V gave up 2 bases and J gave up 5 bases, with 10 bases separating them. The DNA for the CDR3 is TGTGCCAGCAGTTTACGTTTCGGGAACAATGAGCAGTTCTTC. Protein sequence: CASSLRFGNNEQFF.

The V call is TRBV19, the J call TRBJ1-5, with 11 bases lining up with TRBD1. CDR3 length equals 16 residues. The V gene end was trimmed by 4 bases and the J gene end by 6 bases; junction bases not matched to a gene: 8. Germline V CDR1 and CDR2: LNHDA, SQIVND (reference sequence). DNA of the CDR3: TGTGCCAGTAGTACTTCCCGGGACAGGGGGAGTCAGCCCCAGCATTTT. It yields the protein CASSTSRDRGSQPQHF.

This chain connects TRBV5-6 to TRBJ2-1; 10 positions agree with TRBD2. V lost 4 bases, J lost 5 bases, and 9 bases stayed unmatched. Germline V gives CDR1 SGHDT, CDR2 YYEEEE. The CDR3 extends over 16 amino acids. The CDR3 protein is CASSIYSGRPDNEQFF. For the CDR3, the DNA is TGTGCCAGCAGCATTTATAGCGGGAGGCCCGACAATGAGCAGTTCTTC.

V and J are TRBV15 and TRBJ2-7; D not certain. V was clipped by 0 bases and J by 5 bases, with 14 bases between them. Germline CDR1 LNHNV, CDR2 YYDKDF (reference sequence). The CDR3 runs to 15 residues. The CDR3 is CATSRDPHSVDEQYF. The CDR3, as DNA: TGTGCCACCAGCAGAGATCCCCATTCGGTGGACGAGCAGTACTTC.

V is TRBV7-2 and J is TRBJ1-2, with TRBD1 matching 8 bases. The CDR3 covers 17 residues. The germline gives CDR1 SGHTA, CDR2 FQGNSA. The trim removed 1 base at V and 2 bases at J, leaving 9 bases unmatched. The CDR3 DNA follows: TGTGCCAGCAGCTTAGTTGGTCTGCGACAGGGGAACTATGGCTACACCTTC. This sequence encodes CASSLVGLRQGNYGYTF. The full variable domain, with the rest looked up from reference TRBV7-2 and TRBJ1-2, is GAGVSQSPSNKVTEKGKDVELRCDPISGHTALYWYRQSLGQGLEFLIYFQGNSAPDKSGLPSDRFSAERTGGSVSTLTIQRTQQEDSAVYLCASSLVGLRQGNYGYTFGSGTRLTVV.

The CDR3 nucleotides read TGTGCCAGCAGTCGCCTAGGACAGGGAGGATATGGCTACACCTTC. Amino acids: CASSRLGQGGYGYTF. This chain connects TRBV6-5 to TRBJ1-2; 8 positions agree with TRBD1. Looked up from germline, CDR1 is MNHEY and CDR2 is SVGAGI. The CDR3 loop spans 15 amino acids. Unmatched junction bases numbered 10, after V lost 5 bases and J lost 5 bases.

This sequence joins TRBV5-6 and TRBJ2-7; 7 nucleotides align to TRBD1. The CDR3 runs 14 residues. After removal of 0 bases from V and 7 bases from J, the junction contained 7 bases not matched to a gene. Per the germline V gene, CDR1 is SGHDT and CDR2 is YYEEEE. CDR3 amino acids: CASSLGQGMGEQYF. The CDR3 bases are TGTGCCAGCAGCTTGGGACAGGGTATGGGTGAGCAGTACTTC.

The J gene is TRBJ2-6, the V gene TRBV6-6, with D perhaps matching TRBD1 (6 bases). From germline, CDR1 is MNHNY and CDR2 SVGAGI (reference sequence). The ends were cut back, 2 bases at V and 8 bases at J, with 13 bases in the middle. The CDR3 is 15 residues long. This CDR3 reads CASSYQGQGSNVLTF. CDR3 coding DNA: TGTGCCAGCAGTTACCAAGGTCAGGGGTCCAACGTCCTGACTTTC.

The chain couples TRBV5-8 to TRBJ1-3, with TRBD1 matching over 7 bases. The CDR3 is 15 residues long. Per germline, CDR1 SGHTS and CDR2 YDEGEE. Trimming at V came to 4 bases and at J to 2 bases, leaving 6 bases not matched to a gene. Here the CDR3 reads CASSVGTATGNTIYF. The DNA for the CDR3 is TGTGCCAGCAGCGTCGGGACAGCGACTGGAAACACCATATATTTT. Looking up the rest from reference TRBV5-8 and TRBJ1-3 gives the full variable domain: EAGVTQSPTHLIKTRGQQATLRCSPISGHTSVYWYQQALGLGLQFLLWYDEGEERNRGNFPPRFSGRQFPNYSSELNVNALELEDSALYLCASSVGTATGNTIYFGEGSWLTVV.

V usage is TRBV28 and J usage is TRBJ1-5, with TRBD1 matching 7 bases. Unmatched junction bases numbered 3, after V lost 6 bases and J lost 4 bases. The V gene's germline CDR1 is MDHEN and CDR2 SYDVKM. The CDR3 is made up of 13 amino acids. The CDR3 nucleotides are TGTGCCAGCAGGCCGACAGGGAATCAGCCCCAGCATTTT. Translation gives CASRPTGNQPQHF.

This chain's CDR3 is CASSIRVGVNTGELFF. CDR3 bases: TGTGCCAGTAGTATAAGGGTAGGGGTTAACACCGGGGAGCTGTTTTTT. The V call is TRBV19, the J call TRBJ2-2; perhaps TRBD1 as D (5 bases). The germline V gene has CDR1 LNHDA and CDR2 SQIVND (reference sequence). The CDR3 is made up of 16 amino acids. Trimming took off 2 bases at V and 2 bases at J, with 12 bases between the two ends.

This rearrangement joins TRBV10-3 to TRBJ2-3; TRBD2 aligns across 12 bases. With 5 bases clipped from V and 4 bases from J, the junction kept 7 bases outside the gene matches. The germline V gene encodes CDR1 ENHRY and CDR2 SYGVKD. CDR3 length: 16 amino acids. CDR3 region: CAISILAGGPSDTQYF. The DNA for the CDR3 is TGTGCCATCAGTATCCTAGCGGGAGGGCCGTCAGATACGCAGTATTTT.

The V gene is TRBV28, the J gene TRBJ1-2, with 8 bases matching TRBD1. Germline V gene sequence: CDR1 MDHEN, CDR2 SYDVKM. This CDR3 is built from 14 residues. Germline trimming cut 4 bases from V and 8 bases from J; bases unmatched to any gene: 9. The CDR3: CASSYPGQARGYTF. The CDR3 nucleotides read TGTGCCAGCAGTTACCCGGGACAGGCAAGGGGCTACACCTTC.

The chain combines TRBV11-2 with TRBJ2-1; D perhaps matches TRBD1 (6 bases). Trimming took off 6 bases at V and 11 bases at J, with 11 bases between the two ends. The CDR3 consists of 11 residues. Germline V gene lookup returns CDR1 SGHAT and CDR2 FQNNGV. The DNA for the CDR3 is TGTGCCAGCAGGGACGACAGGAAGCAGTTCTTC. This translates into CASRDDRKQFF.

The CDR3 loop is CASSLIRLTNEQFF. The CDR3 DNA is TGCGCCAGCAGCTTGATCAGGCTTACCAATGAGCAGTTCTTC. The chain has TRBV5-1 and TRBJ2-1; D remains unclear. Trimming took off 1 base at V and 6 bases at J, with 11 bases between the two ends. Germline CDR1 is SGHRS and CDR2 is YFSETQ. The CDR3 runs to 14 residues.

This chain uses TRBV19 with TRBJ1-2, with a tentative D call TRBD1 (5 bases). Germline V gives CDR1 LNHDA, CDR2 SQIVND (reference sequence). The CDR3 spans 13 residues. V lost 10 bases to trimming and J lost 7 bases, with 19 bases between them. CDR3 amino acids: CATKAHRRGGYTF. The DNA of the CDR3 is TGTGCCACCAAAGCTCACAGGAGGGGTGGCTACACCTTC.

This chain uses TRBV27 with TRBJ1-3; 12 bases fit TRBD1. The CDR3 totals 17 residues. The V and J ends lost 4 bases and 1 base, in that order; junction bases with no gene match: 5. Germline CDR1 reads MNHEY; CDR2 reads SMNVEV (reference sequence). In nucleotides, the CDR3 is TGTGCCAGCAGTTCCGGGACAGGGGGCCGATCTGGAAACACCATATATTTT. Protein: CASSSGTGGRSGNTIYF.

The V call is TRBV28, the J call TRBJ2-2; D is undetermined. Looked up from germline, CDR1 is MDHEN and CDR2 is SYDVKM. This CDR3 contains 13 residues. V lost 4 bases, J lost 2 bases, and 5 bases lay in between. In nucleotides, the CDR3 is TGTGCCAGCAGTTCGCGCAACACCGGGGAGCTGTTTTTT. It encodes CASSSRNTGELFF.

CDR3 loop: CASRTTWSSGSLQQTQYF. The CDR3 DNA reads TGTGCCAGCAGAACTACTTGGTCTAGCGGGAGCCTTCAGCAGACCCAGTACTTC. The genes are TRBV7-6 and TRBJ2-5; TRBD2 aligns across 10 bases. After removal of 6 bases from V and 6 bases from J, the junction contained 19 bases not matched to a gene. Germline V gene data show CDR1 as SGHVS and CDR2 as FNYEAQ. The CDR3 runs 18 residues.

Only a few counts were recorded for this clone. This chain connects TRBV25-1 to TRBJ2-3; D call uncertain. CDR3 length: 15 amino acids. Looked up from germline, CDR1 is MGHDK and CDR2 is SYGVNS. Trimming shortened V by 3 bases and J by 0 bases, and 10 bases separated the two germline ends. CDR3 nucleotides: TGTGCCAGCAGTGACTTGCGGAGTAGCACAGATACGCAGTATTTT. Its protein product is CASSDLRSSTDTQYF.

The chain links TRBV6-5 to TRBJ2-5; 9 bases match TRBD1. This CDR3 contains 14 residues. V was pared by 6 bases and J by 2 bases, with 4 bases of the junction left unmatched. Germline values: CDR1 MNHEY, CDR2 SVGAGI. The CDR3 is CASRRDRVQETQYF. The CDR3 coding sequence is TGTGCCAGCAGAAGGGACAGGGTACAAGAGACCCAGTACTTC.

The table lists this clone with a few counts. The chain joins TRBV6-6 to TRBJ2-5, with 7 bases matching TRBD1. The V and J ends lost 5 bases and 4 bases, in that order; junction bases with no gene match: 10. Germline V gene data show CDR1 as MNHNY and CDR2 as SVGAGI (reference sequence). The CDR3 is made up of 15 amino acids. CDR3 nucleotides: TGTGCCAGCAGTCCGACAGGGACCGGGCTAGAGACCCAGTACTTC. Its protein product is CASSPTGTGLETQYF.

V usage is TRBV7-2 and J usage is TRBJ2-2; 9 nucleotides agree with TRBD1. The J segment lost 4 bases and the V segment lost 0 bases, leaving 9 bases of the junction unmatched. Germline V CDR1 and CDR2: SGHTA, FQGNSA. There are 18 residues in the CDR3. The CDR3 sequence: CASSLAPQGASFTGELFF. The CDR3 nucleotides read TGTGCCAGCAGCTTAGCCCCACAGGGGGCGAGCTTCACCGGGGAGCTGTTTTTT.

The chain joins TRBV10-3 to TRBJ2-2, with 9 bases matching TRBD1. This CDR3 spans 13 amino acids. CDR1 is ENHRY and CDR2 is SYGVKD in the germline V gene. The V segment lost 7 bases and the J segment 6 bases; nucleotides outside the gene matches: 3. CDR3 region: CAITGDRAGELFF. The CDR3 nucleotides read TGTGCCATCACCGGGGACAGGGCCGGGGAGCTGTTTTTT.

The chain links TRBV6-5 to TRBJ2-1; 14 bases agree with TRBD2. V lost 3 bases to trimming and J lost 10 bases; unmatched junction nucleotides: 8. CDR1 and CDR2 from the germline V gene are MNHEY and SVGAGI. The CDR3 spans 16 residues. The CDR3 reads CASSYSGLAGGQEQFF. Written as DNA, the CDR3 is TGTGCCAGCAGTTATTCCGGACTAGCGGGAGGACAAGAGCAGTTCTTC.

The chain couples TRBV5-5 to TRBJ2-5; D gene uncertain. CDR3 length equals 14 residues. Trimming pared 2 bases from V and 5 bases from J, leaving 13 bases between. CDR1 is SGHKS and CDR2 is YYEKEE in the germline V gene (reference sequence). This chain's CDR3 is CASSFHPTSETQYF. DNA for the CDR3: TGTGCCAGCAGCTTCCATCCGACTTCGGAGACCCAGTACTTC. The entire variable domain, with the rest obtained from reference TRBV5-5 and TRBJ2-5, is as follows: DAGVTQSPTHLIKTRGQQVTLRCSPISGHKSVSWYQQVLGQGPQFIFQYYEKEERGRGNFPDRFSARQFPNYSSELNVNALLLGDSALYLCASSFHPTSETQYFGPGTRLLVL.

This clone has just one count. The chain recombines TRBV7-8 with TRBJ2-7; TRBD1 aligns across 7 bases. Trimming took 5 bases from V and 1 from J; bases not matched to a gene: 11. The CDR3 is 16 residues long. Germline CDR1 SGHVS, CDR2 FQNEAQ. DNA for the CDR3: TGTGCCAGCAGCGCGCTGGTGGCAGGGGGATCCTACGAGCAGTACTTC. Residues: CASSALVAGGSYEQYF.

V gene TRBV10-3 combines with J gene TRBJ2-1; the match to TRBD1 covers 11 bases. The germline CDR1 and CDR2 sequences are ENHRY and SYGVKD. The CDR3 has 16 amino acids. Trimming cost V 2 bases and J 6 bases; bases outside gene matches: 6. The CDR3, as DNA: TGTGCCATCAGTGAGCGGGGGACAGGGGGTTCCAATGAGCAGTTCTTC. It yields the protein CAISERGTGGSNEQFF.